One T cell receptor beta chain is described in this entry. Its matching antigen is unknown. These data belong to a study of T cell responses to AZD1222 COVID-19 vaccine. General study results and limits: Repertoire sampling happened only post peak T cell response. Compared with day 0, the breadth and depth of the Spike-specific TCR repertoire rose significantly after two doses of AZD1222.

The CDR3 sequence is 12 residues long. Trimming took off 11 bases at V and 5 bases at J, with 13 bases between the two ends. The germline gives CDR1 ENHRY, CDR2 SYGVKD. Assay: immunoSEQ multiplex PCR; the TCRdb copy retains only in-frame clones and omits some. In the table there are some 31,000 clones, more than 85% of which are singletons. The sample in question was peripheral blood, obtained on day 0 of AZD1222 vaccination. This sequence originates from an adult in good health. The genes are TRBV10-3 and TRBJ2-1; D may be TRBD2 (6 bases). Here the CDR3 reads CAAKGGNNEQFF. The DNA of the CDR3 is TGTGCCGCGAAGGGAGGTAACAATGAGCAGTTCTTC.